Detailed here is one T cell receptor beta chain. Its antigen is still unknown. The V end lost 3 bases, the J end lost 1 base, and 0 bases lay between the germline ends. The CDR3 covers 10 residues. Germline V gives CDR1 DFQATT, CDR2 SNEGSKA (reference sequence). The assay was immunoSEQ multiplex PCR, and TCRdb's table has in-frame clones only and misses some. This table has about 140,000 clones, approximately 92% appearing once. The data are from a study of T cell responses to AZD1222 COVID-19 vaccine. Study-wide findings and caveats: Females outnumbered males among donors, who were mostly white British; clonal diversity was possibly underestimated.

The sequencing used peripheral blood, collected 28 days after the second AZD1222 dose. The TCR comes from an adult who received the AZD1222 COVID-19 vaccine. V usage is TRBV20-1 and J usage is TRBJ2-5, with unresolved D. This chain's CDR3 is CSASQETQYF. CDR3 in DNA: TGCAGTGCTAGCCAAGAGACCCAGTACTTC.